This is a list of T cell receptor beta chains from one sample in a study of shared clonotypes between healthy human individuals. Clones were read by immunoSEQ multiplex PCR, and TCRdb kept only the in-frame ones, dropping some. The sample has 520,000 or so clones, 79% seen once; the top ten hold 10% to 15%. The sample was PBMCs. These receptors all come from a woman aged 40 to 50 in good health. Some clones in this sample may be carry-over from other donors' samples. Each CDR3 is given with its conserved first and last residue. A D gene is named only where the DNA matches it firmly. For some rows the clone size is stated as once, few or many, or as a class when expanded; others skip it.

d_call: TRBD1; clone_size: NA; v_call: TRBV7-6; j_call: TRBJ2-5; cdr3_aa: CASSLGGTGGQETQYF; cdr3_nt: TGTGCCAGCAGCTTAGGCGGGACAGGGGGCCAAGAGACCCAGTACTTC
d_call: TRBD2; clone_size: NA; v_call: TRBV28; j_call: TRBJ2-3; cdr3_aa: CASRPLAGASSTDTQYF; cdr3_nt: TGTGCCAGCAGGCCCCTAGCGGGAGCCTCTAGCACAGATACGCAGTATTTT
d_call: TRBD1; clone_size: NA; v_call: TRBV7-9; j_call: TRBJ1-2; cdr3_aa: CASSLAGTGGGYTF; cdr3_nt: TGTGCCAGCAGCTTAGCCGGGACAGGGGGCGGCTACACCTTC
d_call: NA; clone_size: NA; v_call: TRBV27; j_call: TRBJ1-4; cdr3_aa: CASSFKGGIEEKLFF; cdr3_nt: TGTGCCAGCAGTTTCAAAGGGGGGATAGAGGAAAAACTGTTTTTT
d_call: TRBD2; clone_size: once; v_call: TRBV9; j_call: TRBJ2-3; cdr3_aa: CASSVGVGGGTDTQYF; cdr3_nt: TGTGCCAGCAGCGTAGGGGTGGGAGGGGGCACAGATACGCAGTATTTT
d_call: NA; clone_size: once; v_call: TRBV6-6; j_call: TRBJ2-7; cdr3_aa: CASRLQGTSRPYEQYF; cdr3_nt: TGTGCCAGCAGGCTACAGGGTACAAGCCGTCCCTACGAGCAGTACTTC
d_call: NA; clone_size: NA; v_call: TRBV5-1; j_call: TRBJ1-2; cdr3_aa: CASSFDTNYGYTF; cdr3_nt: TGCGCCAGCAGCTTCGACACAAACTATGGCTACACCTTC
d_call: TRBD1; clone_size: NA; v_call: TRBV5-5; j_call: TRBJ1-2; cdr3_aa: CASSLEGQAIFGYTF; cdr3_nt: TGTGCCAGCAGCTTGGAGGGACAGGCCATATTTGGCTACACCTTC
d_call: TRBD2; clone_size: NA; v_call: TRBV7-3; j_call: TRBJ2-1; cdr3_aa: CASSPSGRAYEQFF; cdr3_nt: TGTGCCAGCAGCCCTAGCGGGAGAGCCTATGAGCAGTTCTTC
d_call: TRBD2; clone_size: NA; v_call: TRBV9; j_call: TRBJ2-1; cdr3_aa: CASSGLAGGGEQFF; cdr3_nt: TGTGCCTCCTCCGGACTAGCGGGAGGAGGTGAGCAGTTCTTC
d_call: NA; clone_size: NA; v_call: TRBV7-2; j_call: TRBJ2-1; cdr3_aa: CASSTYKDLTYNEQFF; cdr3_nt: TGTGCCAGCAGCACCTACAAGGACCTTACCTACAATGAGCAGTTCTTC
d_call: NA; clone_size: few; v_call: TRBV18; j_call: TRBJ1-3; cdr3_aa: CASSPQGPSGNTIYF; cdr3_nt: TGTGCCAGCTCACCACAGGGGCCATCCGGAAACACCATATATTTT
d_call: NA; clone_size: NA; v_call: TRBV7-2; j_call: TRBJ2-3; cdr3_aa: CASSLDRSTDTQYF; cdr3_nt: TGTGCCAGCAGCCTCGACAGGAGCACAGATACGCAGTATTTT
d_call: NA; clone_size: NA; v_call: TRBV28; j_call: TRBJ2-7; cdr3_aa: CASSLSDGYTYEQYF; cdr3_nt: TGTGCCAGCAGTCTCAGCGACGGATACACCTACGAGCAGTACTTC
d_call: TRBD1; clone_size: NA; v_call: TRBV4-1; j_call: TRBJ1-1; cdr3_aa: CASRYGQGTLSLNTEAFF; cdr3_nt: TGCGCCAGCAGATACGGACAGGGCACATTATCTCTGAACACTGAAGCTTTCTTT
d_call: TRBD1; clone_size: NA; v_call: TRBV19; j_call: TRBJ2-3; cdr3_aa: CASSILVTGGEDTQYF; cdr3_nt: TGTGCCAGTAGTATTCTGGTGACAGGGGGCGAAGATACGCAGTATTTT
d_call: TRBD2; clone_size: NA; v_call: TRBV28; j_call: TRBJ2-3; cdr3_aa: CASSLLGLGTSTDTQYF; cdr3_nt: TGTGCCAGCAGTTTATTGGGACTAGGGACGAGCACAGATACGCAGTATTTT
d_call: NA; clone_size: NA; v_call: TRBV11-1; j_call: TRBJ2-1; cdr3_aa: CASVGSNAINEQFF; cdr3_nt: TGTGCCAGCGTGGGCAGCAATGCCATCAATGAGCAGTTCTTC
d_call: TRBD2; clone_size: once; v_call: TRBV19; j_call: TRBJ2-2; cdr3_aa: CASSSPKRLAGGRTGELFF; cdr3_nt: TGTGCCAGTAGTTCCCCCAAAAGACTAGCGGGGGGTAGAACCGGGGAGCTGTTTTTT
d_call: NA; clone_size: NA; v_call: TRBV30; j_call: TRBJ2-2; cdr3_aa: CAWTGVATGKLFF; cdr3_nt: TGTGCCTGGACAGGGGTGGCGACCGGGAAGCTGTTTTTT
d_call: NA; clone_size: NA; v_call: TRBV4-1; j_call: TRBJ2-5; cdr3_aa: CASSLTNQETQYF; cdr3_nt: TGCGCCAGCAGCCTGACTAACCAAGAGACCCAGTACTTC
d_call: NA; clone_size: NA; v_call: TRBV4-3; j_call: TRBJ2-3; cdr3_aa: CASSQERSTDTQYF; cdr3_nt: TGCGCCAGCAGCCAAGAGCGGAGCACAGATACGCAGTATTTT